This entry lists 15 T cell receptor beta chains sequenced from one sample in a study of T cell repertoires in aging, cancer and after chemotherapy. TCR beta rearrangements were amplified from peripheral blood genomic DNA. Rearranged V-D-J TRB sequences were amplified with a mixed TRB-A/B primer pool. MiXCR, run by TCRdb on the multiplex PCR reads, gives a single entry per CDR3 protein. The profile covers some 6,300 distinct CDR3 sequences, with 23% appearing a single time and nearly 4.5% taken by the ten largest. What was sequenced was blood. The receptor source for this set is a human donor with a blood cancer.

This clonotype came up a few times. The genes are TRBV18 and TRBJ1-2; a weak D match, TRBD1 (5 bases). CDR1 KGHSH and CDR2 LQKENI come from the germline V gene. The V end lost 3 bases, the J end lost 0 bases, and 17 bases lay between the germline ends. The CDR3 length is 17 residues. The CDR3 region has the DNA TGTGCCAGCTCACCCGGAACCGGGACCGGAGCTAACTATGGCTACACCTTC. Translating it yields CASSPGTGTGANYGYTF. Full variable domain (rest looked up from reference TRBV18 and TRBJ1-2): NAGVMQNPRHLVRRRGQEARLRCSPMKGHSHVYWYRQLPEEGLKFMVYLQKENIIDESGMPKERFSAEFPKEGPSILRIQQVVRGDSAAYFCASSPGTGTGANYGYTFGSGTRLTVV.

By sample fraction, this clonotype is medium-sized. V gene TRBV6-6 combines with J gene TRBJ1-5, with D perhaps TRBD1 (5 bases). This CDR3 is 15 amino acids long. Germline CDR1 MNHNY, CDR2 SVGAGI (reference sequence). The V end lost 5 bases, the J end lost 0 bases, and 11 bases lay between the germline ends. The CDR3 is CASSPDSNSNQPQHF. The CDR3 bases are TGTGCCAGCAGTCCCGACAGTAATAGCAATCAGCCCCAGCATTTT.

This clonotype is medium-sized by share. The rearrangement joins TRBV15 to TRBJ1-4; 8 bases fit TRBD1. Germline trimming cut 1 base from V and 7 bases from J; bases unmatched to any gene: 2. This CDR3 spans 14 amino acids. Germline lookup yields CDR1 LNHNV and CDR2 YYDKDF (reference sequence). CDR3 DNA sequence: TGTGCCACCAGCAGAGCGACAGGGGTTGAAAAACTGTTTTTT. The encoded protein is CATSRATGVEKLFF.

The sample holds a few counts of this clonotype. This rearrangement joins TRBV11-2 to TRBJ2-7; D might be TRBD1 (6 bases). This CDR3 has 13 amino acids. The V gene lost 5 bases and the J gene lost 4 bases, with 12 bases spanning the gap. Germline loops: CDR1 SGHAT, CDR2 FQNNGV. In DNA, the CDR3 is TGTGCCAGCAGCCAGGGGATCTCGTACGAGCAGTACTTC. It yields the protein CASSQGISYEQYF.

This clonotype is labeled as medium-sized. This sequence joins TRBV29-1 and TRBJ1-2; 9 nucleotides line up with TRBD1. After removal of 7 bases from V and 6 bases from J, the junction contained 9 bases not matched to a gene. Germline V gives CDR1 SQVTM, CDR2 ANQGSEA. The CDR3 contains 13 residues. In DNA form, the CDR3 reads TGCAGCGCCACTCCCGGGACAGGGAATGGCTACACCTTC. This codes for CSATPGTGNGYTF.

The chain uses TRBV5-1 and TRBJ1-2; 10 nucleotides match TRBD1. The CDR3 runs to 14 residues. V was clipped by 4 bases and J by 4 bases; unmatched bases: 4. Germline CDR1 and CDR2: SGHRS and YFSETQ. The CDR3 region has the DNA TGCGCCAGCAGCGTGACAGGGGGCGGCTATGGCTACACCTTC. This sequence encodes CASSVTGGGYGYTF.

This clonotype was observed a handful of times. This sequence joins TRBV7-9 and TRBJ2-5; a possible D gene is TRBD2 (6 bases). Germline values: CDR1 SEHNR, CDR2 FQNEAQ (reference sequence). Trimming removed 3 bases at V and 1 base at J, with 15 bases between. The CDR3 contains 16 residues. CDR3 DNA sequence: TGTGCCAGCAGCTTTGGGAGGACCCCCCTCCAAGAGACCCAGTACTTC. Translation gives CASSFGRTPLQETQYF.

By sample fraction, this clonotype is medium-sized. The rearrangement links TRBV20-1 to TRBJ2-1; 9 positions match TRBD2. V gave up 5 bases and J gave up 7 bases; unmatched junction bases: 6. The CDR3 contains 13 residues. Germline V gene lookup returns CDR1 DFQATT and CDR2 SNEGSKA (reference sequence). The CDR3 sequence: CSAAGTSPNEQFF. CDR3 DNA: TGCAGTGCTGCCGGGACTAGCCCGAATGAGCAGTTCTTC.

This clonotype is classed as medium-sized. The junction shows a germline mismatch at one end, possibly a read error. As DNA, the CDR3 is TGTGCCAGCAACTTGGGTGGTACTGAAGCTTTCTTT. It yields the protein CASNLGGTEAFF. This chain uses TRBV5-4 with TRBJ1-1; D remains ambiguous. The CDR3 covers 12 residues. CDR1 SGHNT and CDR2 YYREEE come from the germline V gene (reference sequence).

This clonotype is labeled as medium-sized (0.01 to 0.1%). The DNA for the CDR3 is TGTGCCAGCAGTTACTCGCAGGCTAATGAAAAACTGTTTTTT. It translates to CASSYSQANEKLFF. The chain recombines TRBV6-5 with TRBJ1-4; D gene unclear. Germline CDR1 reads MNHEY; CDR2 reads SVGAGI. This CDR3 has 14 amino acids. The ends were cut back, 0 bases at V and 3 bases at J, with 5 bases in the middle.

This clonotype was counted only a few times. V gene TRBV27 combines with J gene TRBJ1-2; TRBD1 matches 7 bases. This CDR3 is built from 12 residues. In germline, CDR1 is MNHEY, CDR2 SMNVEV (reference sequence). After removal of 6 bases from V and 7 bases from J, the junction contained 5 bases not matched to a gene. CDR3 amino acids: CASRREGAGYTF. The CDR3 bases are TGTGCCAGCAGGAGGGAGGGGGCTGGCTACACCTTC.

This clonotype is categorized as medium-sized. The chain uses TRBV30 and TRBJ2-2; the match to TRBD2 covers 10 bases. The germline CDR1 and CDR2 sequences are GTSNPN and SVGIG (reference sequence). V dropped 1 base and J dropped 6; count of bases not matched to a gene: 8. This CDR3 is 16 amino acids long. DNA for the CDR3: TGTGCCTGGAGTGGGCTAGCGGGAGTGCTTTCCGGGGAGCTGTTTTTT. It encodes CAWSGLAGVLSGELFF. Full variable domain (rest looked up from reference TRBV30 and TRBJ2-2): SQTIHQWPATLVQPVGSPLSLECTVEGTSNPNLYWYRQAAGRGLQLLFYSVGIGQISSEVPQNLSASRPQDRQFILSSKKLLLSDSGFYLCAWSGLAGVLSGELFFGEGSRLTVL.

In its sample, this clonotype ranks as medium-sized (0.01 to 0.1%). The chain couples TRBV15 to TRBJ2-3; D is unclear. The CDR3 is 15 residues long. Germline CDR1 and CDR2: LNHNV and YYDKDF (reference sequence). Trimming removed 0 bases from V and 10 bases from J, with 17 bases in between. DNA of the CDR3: TGTGCCACCAGCAGAGATCGGCAGGCCCGGCGGTCGCAGTATTTT. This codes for CATSRDRQARRSQYF. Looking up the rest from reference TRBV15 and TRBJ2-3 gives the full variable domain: DAMVIQNPRYQVTQFGKPVTLSCSQTLNHNVMYWYQQKSSQAPKLLFHYYDKDFNNEADTPDNFQSRRPNTSFCFLDIRSPGLGDTAMYLCATSRDRQARRSQYFGPGTRLTVL.

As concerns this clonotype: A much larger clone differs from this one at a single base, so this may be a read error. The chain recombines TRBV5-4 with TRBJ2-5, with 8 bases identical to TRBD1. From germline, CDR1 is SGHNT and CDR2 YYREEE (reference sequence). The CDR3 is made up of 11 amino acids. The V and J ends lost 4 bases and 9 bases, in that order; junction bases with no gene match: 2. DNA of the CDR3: TGTGCCAGCAGCACACAGGGGGCCCAGTACTTC. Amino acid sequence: CASSTQGAQYF. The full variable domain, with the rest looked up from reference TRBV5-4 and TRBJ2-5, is ETGVTQSPTHLIKTRGQQVTLRCSSQSGHNTVSWYQQALGQGPQFIFQYYREEENGRGNFPPRFSGLQFPNYSSELNVNALELDDSALYLCASSTQGAQYFGPGTRLLVL.

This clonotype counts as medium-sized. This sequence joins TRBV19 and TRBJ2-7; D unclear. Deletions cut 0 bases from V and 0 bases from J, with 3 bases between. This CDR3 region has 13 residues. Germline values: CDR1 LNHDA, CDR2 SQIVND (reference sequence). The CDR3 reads CASSIDHSYEQYF. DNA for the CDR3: TGTGCCAGTAGTATAGACCACTCCTACGAGCAGTACTTC.